These T cell receptor beta chains were read from a single sample in a study of tumor-infiltrating lymphocytes in localized non-small cell lung cancer. Some clones are missing from TCRdb's copy, which holds only in-frame ones; the method was immunoSEQ multiplex PCR. The sample yields about 3,600 clones, about four fifths seen once. The sample was uninvolved lung tissue not adjacent to the tumor. The receptor source for this set is a human donor with non-small cell lung cancer. Each CDR3 is given with its conserved first and last residue. The D gene is left open where the match is weak. Clone size is shown for a subset of rows, as once, few, many or a class of expanded clone.

d_call: .; clone_size: .; j_call: TRBJ1-5; v_call: TRBV19; cdr3_aa: CASSEAFNQPQHF; cdr3_nt: TGTGCCAGTAGTGAAGCATTCAATCAGCCCCAGCATTTT
d_call: TRBD1; clone_size: .; j_call: TRBJ1-6; v_call: TRBV7-3; cdr3_aa: CASLGDRGSPLHF; cdr3_nt: TGTGCCAGCCTTGGGGACAGGGGATCACCCCTCCACTTT
d_call: TRBD1; clone_size: .; j_call: TRBJ2-6; v_call: TRBV30; cdr3_aa: CAWSTTGEGSGANVLTF; cdr3_nt: TGTGCCTGGAGTACGACAGGGGAAGGGTCTGGGGCCAACGTCCTGACTTTC
d_call: .; clone_size: .; j_call: TRBJ2-3; v_call: TRBV5-1; cdr3_aa: CASSLKSGGDHTDTQYF; cdr3_nt: TGCGCCAGCAGCTTGAAGTCGGGCGGGGACCACACAGATACGCAGTATTTT
d_call: TRBD1; clone_size: .; j_call: TRBJ1-1; v_call: TRBV19; cdr3_aa: CASRGTGGSGEAFF; cdr3_nt: TGTGCCAGTAGGGGGACAGGGGGATCCGGTGAAGCTTTCTTT
d_call: .; clone_size: .; j_call: TRBJ1-1; v_call: TRBV11-3; cdr3_aa: CASSRDGYEAFF; cdr3_nt: TGTGCCAGCAGCCGCGACGGTTATGAAGCTTTCTTT
d_call: TRBD2; clone_size: .; j_call: TRBJ2-7; v_call: TRBV28; cdr3_aa: CASSNSGSSYEQYF; cdr3_nt: TGTGCCAGCAGCAATAGCGGGAGCTCCTACGAGCAGTACTTC
d_call: TRBD1; clone_size: .; j_call: TRBJ2-7; v_call: TRBV7-9; cdr3_aa: CASSGPGQFSVEQYF; cdr3_nt: TGTGCCAGCAGCGGTCCGGGACAGTTTTCAGTCGAGCAGTACTTC
d_call: .; clone_size: .; j_call: TRBJ2-1; v_call: TRBV7-6; cdr3_aa: CATRGDYNEQFF; cdr3_nt: TGTGCCACCAGGGGAGATTACAATGAGCAGTTCTTC
d_call: TRBD1; clone_size: .; j_call: TRBJ1-5; v_call: TRBV18; cdr3_aa: CASSQGQGAGSNQPQHF; cdr3_nt: TGTGCCAGCTCACAGGGACAGGGGGCCGGCAGCAATCAGCCCCAGCATTTT
d_call: TRBD1; clone_size: once; j_call: TRBJ1-1; v_call: TRBV5-4; cdr3_aa: CASSTGGVAEAFF; cdr3_nt: TGTGCCAGCAGCACAGGGGGTGTCGCTGAAGCTTTCTTT
d_call: TRBD1; clone_size: .; j_call: TRBJ1-2; v_call: TRBV5-4; cdr3_aa: CASSLEGASLFGYTF; cdr3_nt: TGTGCCAGCAGCTTGGAGGGGGCGAGTCTTTTTGGCTACACCTTC
d_call: .; clone_size: .; j_call: TRBJ1-5; v_call: TRBV18; cdr3_aa: CASSRRGDQPQHF; cdr3_nt: TGTGCCAGCTCAAGAAGGGGGGATCAGCCCCAGCATTTT
d_call: TRBD1; clone_size: .; j_call: TRBJ2-6; v_call: TRBV30; cdr3_aa: CAWSVTGQGSGANVLTF; cdr3_nt: TGTGCCTGGAGTGTAACGGGACAGGGCTCTGGGGCCAACGTCCTGACTTTC
d_call: .; clone_size: .; j_call: TRBJ1-5; v_call: TRBV6-6; cdr3_aa: CASSDPGQGRQPQHF; cdr3_nt: TGTGCCAGCAGTGACCCCGGGCAGGGACGGCAGCCCCAGCATTTT
d_call: TRBD2; clone_size: .; j_call: TRBJ2-2; v_call: TRBV5-4; cdr3_aa: CASSLDLRETGELFF; cdr3_nt: TGTGCCAGCAGCTTGGATTTGCGGGAGACCGGGGAGCTGTTTTTT
d_call: .; clone_size: .; j_call: TRBJ1-2; v_call: TRBV19; cdr3_aa: CASRQDNYGYTF; cdr3_nt: TGTGCCAGTCGACAGGACAACTATGGCTACACCTTC
d_call: TRBD2; clone_size: .; j_call: TRBJ2-5; v_call: TRBV11-2; cdr3_aa: CASSFTSGEQETQYF; cdr3_nt: TGTGCCAGCAGCTTTACTAGCGGAGAGCAAGAGACCCAGTACTTC
d_call: TRBD1; clone_size: few; j_call: TRBJ1-2; v_call: TRBV5-1; cdr3_aa: CASSLDGTGVYGYTF; cdr3_nt: TGCGCCAGCAGCCTGGACGGGACAGGGGTCTATGGCTACACCTTC
d_call: .; clone_size: .; j_call: TRBJ1-2; v_call: TRBV30; cdr3_aa: CAWSVREHYYGYTF; cdr3_nt: TGTGCCTGGAGTGTACGGGAACACTACTATGGCTACACCTTC
d_call: .; clone_size: .; j_call: TRBJ2-1; v_call: TRBV7-9; cdr3_aa: CASSSGTGSSYNEQFF; cdr3_nt: TGTGCCAGCAGCTCAGGGACCGGGAGCTCCTACAATGAGCAGTTCTTC
d_call: .; clone_size: once; j_call: TRBJ1-1; v_call: TRBV6-5; cdr3_aa: CASSYSASISTEAFF; cdr3_nt: TGTGCCAGCAGTTACTCGGCCTCAATAAGCACTGAAGCTTTCTTT
d_call: TRBD2; clone_size: .; j_call: TRBJ2-2; v_call: TRBV11-3; cdr3_aa: CASSPRSGATGELFF; cdr3_nt: TGTGCCAGCAGCCCACGTAGCGGGGCGACCGGGGAGCTGTTTTTT
d_call: TRBD1; clone_size: few; j_call: TRBJ1-5; v_call: TRBV6-5; cdr3_aa: CASSYTTGGDQPQHF; cdr3_nt: TGTGCCAGCAGTTACACAACAGGGGGGGATCAGCCCCAGCATTTT
d_call: TRBD1; clone_size: .; j_call: TRBJ2-1; v_call: TRBV2; cdr3_aa: CASSEALGGLNEQFF; cdr3_nt: TGTGCCAGCAGTGAAGCGCTAGGGGGCTTAAATGAGCAGTTCTTC
d_call: .; clone_size: few; j_call: TRBJ1-2; v_call: TRBV5-1; cdr3_aa: CASRWGSYDPNYGYTF; cdr3_nt: TGCGCCAGCAGATGGGGGTCTTATGATCCGAACTATGGCTACACCTTC
d_call: .; clone_size: once; j_call: TRBJ1-1; v_call: TRBV6-1; cdr3_aa: CASTPRRVNTEAFF; cdr3_nt: TGTGCCAGCACCCCGAGACGGGTGAACACTGAAGCTTTCTTT
d_call: TRBD1; clone_size: .; j_call: TRBJ1-5; v_call: TRBV10-2; cdr3_aa: CASGDRANQPQHF; cdr3_nt: TGCGCCAGCGGGGACAGGGCTAATCAGCCCCAGCATTTT
d_call: .; clone_size: .; j_call: TRBJ2-1; v_call: TRBV5-6; cdr3_aa: CASSLSGEQFF; cdr3_nt: TGTGCCAGCAGCTTATCCGGTGAGCAGTTCTTC
d_call: .; clone_size: large; j_call: TRBJ2-5; v_call: TRBV5-4; cdr3_aa: CASSTDAGAETQYF; cdr3_nt: TGTGCCAGCAGCACAGACGCCGGGGCTGAGACCCAGTACTTC
d_call: TRBD1; clone_size: .; j_call: TRBJ1-2; v_call: TRBV7-9; cdr3_aa: CASSAQTGSGYTF; cdr3_nt: TGTGCCAGCAGCGCGCAGACAGGGAGTGGCTACACCTTC
d_call: .; clone_size: .; j_call: TRBJ2-5; v_call: TRBV18; cdr3_aa: CASSPPVGQETQYF; cdr3_nt: TGTGCCAGCTCACCACCGGTTGGGCAAGAGACCCAGTACTTC
d_call: .; clone_size: large; j_call: TRBJ1-4; v_call: TRBV4-2; cdr3_aa: CASSRRGGGGAGEKLFF; cdr3_nt: TGTGCCAGCAGTCGAAGGGGAGGAGGAGGTGCAGGTGAAAAACTGTTTTTT
d_call: .; clone_size: .; j_call: TRBJ2-3; v_call: TRBV19; cdr3_aa: CASSLTRDTQYF; cdr3_nt: TGTGCCAGTAGCCTGACCAGAGATACGCAGTATTTT
d_call: .; clone_size: .; j_call: TRBJ1-5; v_call: TRBV11-3; cdr3_aa: CASSLDNRTDYNSNQPQHF; cdr3_nt: TGTGCCAGCAGCTTAGATAACCGGACAGACTACAATAGCAATCAGCCCCAGCATTTT
d_call: .; clone_size: .; j_call: TRBJ1-1; v_call: TRBV7-9; cdr3_aa: CASSSPGGDKGTEAFF; cdr3_nt: TGTGCCAGCAGCTCGCCTGGGGGGGATAAGGGCACTGAAGCTTTCTTT
d_call: .; clone_size: few; j_call: TRBJ1-5; v_call: TRBV30; cdr3_aa: CAWSVSGDNQPQHF; cdr3_nt: TGTGCCTGGAGTGTATCGGGGGACAATCAGCCCCAGCATTTT
d_call: TRBD1; clone_size: .; j_call: TRBJ2-2; v_call: TRBV6-1; cdr3_aa: CASSGPGQTTGELFF; cdr3_nt: TGTGCCAGCAGTGGACCGGGACAGACGACCGGGGAGCTGTTTTTT
d_call: TRBD1; clone_size: few; j_call: TRBJ2-2; v_call: TRBV7-2; cdr3_aa: CASSPLQGATGELFF; cdr3_nt: TGTGCCAGCAGCCCGCTACAGGGGGCTACCGGGGAGCTGTTTTTT
d_call: .; clone_size: large; j_call: TRBJ2-3; v_call: TRBV2; cdr3_aa: CAGHSLFGGLISTDTQYF; cdr3_nt: TGTGCCGGGCACTCCTTGTTCGGGGGCCTTATTAGCACAGATACGCAGTATTTT
d_call: .; clone_size: .; j_call: TRBJ2-2; v_call: TRBV9; cdr3_aa: CASTGAVIANTGELFF; cdr3_nt: TGTGCCAGCACCGGTGCAGTGATTGCGAACACCGGGGAGCTGTTTTTT
d_call: TRBD2; clone_size: .; j_call: TRBJ2-3; v_call: TRBV5-4; cdr3_aa: CASWDLAGGADTQYF; cdr3_nt: TGTGCCAGCTGGGATCTAGCGGGAGGGGCAGATACGCAGTATTTT
d_call: .; clone_size: once; j_call: TRBJ1-2; v_call: TRBV10-3; cdr3_aa: CAISESNGGEGRGYTF; cdr3_nt: TGTGCCATCAGTGAGTCTAATGGGGGCGAAGGTCGTGGCTACACCTTC
d_call: TRBD2; clone_size: .; j_call: TRBJ2-3; v_call: TRBV30; cdr3_aa: CAWSPRTRGGGTDTQYF; cdr3_nt: TGTGCCTGGTCTCCGAGGACAAGGGGAGGGGGCACAGATACGCAGTATTTT
d_call: TRBD1; clone_size: .; j_call: TRBJ1-4; v_call: TRBV19; cdr3_aa: CASETGGVGEKLFF; cdr3_nt: TGTGCCAGCGAGACAGGGGGCGTAGGTGAAAAACTGTTTTTT
d_call: .; clone_size: once; j_call: TRBJ2-7; v_call: TRBV19; cdr3_aa: CASSIEFSAYEQYF; cdr3_nt: TGTGCCAGTAGTATTGAGTTCTCAGCCTACGAGCAGTACTTC
d_call: TRBD2; clone_size: .; j_call: TRBJ2-7; v_call: TRBV30; cdr3_aa: CAWSQGLAGGYYEQYF; cdr3_nt: TGTGCCTGGAGTCAAGGGCTAGCGGGAGGCTACTACGAGCAGTACTTC
d_call: TRBD1; clone_size: .; j_call: TRBJ1-5; v_call: TRBV7-9; cdr3_aa: CASSLGQGANQPQHF; cdr3_nt: TGTGCCAGCAGCTTGGGACAGGGGGCAAATCAGCCCCAGCATTTT